This TCR beta chain was identified in a study of regulatory T cells in long-lasting Graves disease. Whole-study results and caveats: The persistent group shared 2,500 to 3,000 public clonotypes, more than the 850 to 1,000 shared by new patients.

Arm-PCR of CDR3 regions and iRepertoire HTBI primers were the basis on which TCR beta libraries were built. TCRdb used MiXCR to reprocess the multiplex PCR reads, holding one entry per CDR3 protein. Of about 430,000 distinct CDR3 sequences listed, about 15% are singletons. Time point indicated: newly diagnosed GD, antithyroid drugs for less than 3 months. PBMCs were the source of the RNA used for TCR sequencing. This clonotype came up many times. The target antigen is unknown. Germline V gene lookup returns CDR1 MDHEN and CDR2 SYDVKM. The CDR3 has 14 amino acids. The V segment lost 6 bases and the J segment 4 bases; nucleotides outside the gene matches: 8. Another study also made use of these data, one on T cells in Graves' hyperthyroidism and ophthalmopathy. As reported in that work: Uncontrolled infection, other autoimmune disease, pregnancy and lactation each barred patients from inclusion. HTBI primers were employed in a first-round RT-PCR of the TCR CDR3.

The rearrangement joins TRBV28 to TRBJ1-2; 7 positions agree with TRBD1. The TCR comes from a woman aged 40 to 50 with Graves disease. The sample was peripheral blood mononuclear cells (PBMCs), taken at new diagnosis, from a patient treated with antithyroid drugs. Here the CDR3 reads CASSLAGQIYGYTF. The CDR3, as DNA: TGTGCCAGCAGCTTGGCGGGACAGATCTATGGCTACACCTTC.